Below, one TCR beta chain is given with its context. Its antigen is not known. This entry is derived from a study of cytomegalovirus exposure and HLA in healthy donors. Study-wide results and limits: At a 0.05 false discovery rate, a later analysis found around 15,000 TCR beta sequences to be associated with HLA alleles.

Vbeta (60) and Jbeta (13) primers were used in the PCR. Sequencing was performed with immunoSEQ multiplex PCR; in TCRdb, only in-frame clones are kept and a portion is missing. The profile shows roughly 160,000 clones, 73% of them singletons. The CDR3 covers 18 residues. CDR1 and CDR2 (germline): SGHRS, YFSETQ. V lost 3 bases, J lost 2 bases, and 11 bases stayed unmatched. Everyone who donated was a healthy bone marrow donor. The sequencing sample was made of PBMCs. This clonotype was sampled from a woman under 30 in good health and CMV-seropositive. This chain links TRBV5-1 with TRBJ2-3, with TRBD2 matching 11 bases. The chain's CDR3 is CASSSGKLAGGSTDTQYF. CDR3 DNA: TGCGCCAGCAGCTCAGGAAAGCTAGCGGGGGGTTCCACAGATACGCAGTATTTT. The variable domain in full, with the rest retrieved from reference TRBV5-1 and TRBJ2-3, is KAGVTQTPRYLIKTRGQQVTLSCSPISGHRSVSWYQQTPGQGLQFLFEYFSETQRNKGNFPGRFSGRQFSNSRSEMNVSTLELGDSALYLCASSSGKLAGGSTDTQYFGPGTRLTVL.